Listed below are T cell receptor beta chains from one sample, sequenced in a study of T cells after posttransplantation cyclophosphamide. TCRdb's copy holds only in-frame clones and misses some; the assay was immunoSEQ multiplex PCR. The repertoire holds around 17,000 clones, roughly 80% seen once, with approximately 30% in the top ten. Here the sequenced sample was CD8+ T cells sorted from PBMCs, taken 1,700 to 2,000 days after a stem cell transplant with posttransplant cyclophosphamide. Every receptor here comes from a female patient in her thirties or forties who received an allogeneic stem cell transplant from a related donor, was CMV-positive, and had no GVHD. Some T cells may be transferred from the graft donor. Both conserved end residues are part of each CDR3. D genes are given only for firm matches. The size of a clone is reported for some rows only, either as once, few or many, or as a class for expanded clones.

V	D	J	size	CDR3	DNA
TRBV5-6	.	TRBJ1-6	.	CASSPGGNNSPLHF	TGTGCCAGCAGCCCGGGGGGCAATAATTCACCCCTCCACTTT
TRBV27	.	TRBJ1-5	.	CASSFGRGARSNQPQHF	TGTGCCAGCAGTTTCGGTCGGGGGGCAAGAAGCAATCAGCCCCAGCATTTT
TRBV5-6	.	TRBJ2-1	.	CASSLINEQFF	TGTGCCAGCAGCCTTATTAATGAGCAGTTCTTC
TRBV29-1	TRBD2	TRBJ2-3	.	CSVEGLAGSTDTQYF	TGCAGCGTTGAAGGACTAGCGGGGAGCACAGATACGCAGTATTTT
TRBV27	TRBD2	TRBJ2-1	.	CASSFSAGGLSEQFF	TGTGCCAGCAGTTTCAGTGCGGGGGGGCTCAGTGAGCAGTTCTTC
TRBV4-3	TRBD1	TRBJ1-1	once	CASSQDGTAVTEAFF	TGCGCCAGCAGCCAAGATGGGACAGCCGTCACTGAAGCTTTCTTT
TRBV2	.	TRBJ1-2	.	CASSTGGLYGYTF	TGTGCCAGCAGTACGGGGGGCCTCTATGGCTACACCTTC
TRBV12-5	.	TRBJ1-2	.	CASGIHTNYGYTF	TGTGCTAGTGGCATACATACTAACTATGGCTACACCTTC
TRBV19	.	TRBJ1-4	.	CASSIITDKLDEKLFF	TGTGCCAGTAGTATCATAACTGACAAGTTGGATGAAAAACTGTTTTTT
TRBV5-6	TRBD2	TRBJ2-7	.	CASSYQRGAREQYF	TGTGCCAGCAGCTATCAGCGGGGGGCCCGCGAGCAGTACTTC
TRBV29-1	.	TRBJ2-7	.	CSVGNGQHSLGDEQYF	TGCAGCGTTGGAAACGGACAGCACAGTTTGGGGGACGAGCAGTACTTC
TRBV28	TRBD1	TRBJ1-5	few	CASSRDRGVQPQHF	TGTGCCAGCAGCCGGGACAGGGGGGTTCAGCCCCAGCATTTT
TRBV28	TRBD1	TRBJ2-7	.	CASCDRGLNYEQYF	TGTGCCAGCTGTGACAGGGGGTTAAACTACGAGCAGTACTTC
TRBV11-3	TRBD1	TRBJ1-5	.	CASSLYGQGNQPQHF	TGTGCCAGCAGCTTATATGGACAGGGCAATCAGCCCCAGCATTTT
TRBV19	.	TRBJ2-7	.	CASSRGHPYEQYF	TGTGCCAGTAGCCGAGGACATCCCTACGAGCAGTACTTC
TRBV4-1	.	TRBJ2-3	.	CASSPESRADTQYF	TGCGCCAGCAGCCCGGAGAGCAGGGCAGATACGCAGTATTTT
TRBV11-3	.	TRBJ2-5	once	CASSFRSQGTQETQYF	TGTGCCAGCAGCTTCCGATCTCAGGGTACCCAAGAGACCCAGTACTTC
TRBV6-5	TRBD1	TRBJ1-2	.	CASSYSLSGGGYGYTF	TGTGCCAGCAGTTACTCGTTATCAGGGGGCGGCTATGGCTACACCTTC
TRBV27	TRBD1	TRBJ1-1	.	CASSAGQGARRLITEAFF	TGTGCCAGCAGTGCGGGCCAGGGGGCCAGGAGACTAATAACTGAAGCTTTCTTT
TRBV6-5	.	TRBJ1-1	.	CASSTYSNMNTEAFF	TGTGCCAGCAGCACATACAGCAACATGAACACTGAAGCTTTCTTT
TRBV15	.	TRBJ2-7	many	CATSRGGFDEQYF	TGTGCCACCAGCAGAGGGGGCTTCGACGAGCAGTACTTC
TRBV9	TRBD2	TRBJ2-1	.	CASSDPGTSGGATYNEQFF	TGTGCCAGCAGCGACCCAGGGACTAGCGGGGGGGCGACCTACAATGAGCAGTTCTTC
TRBV2	.	TRBJ1-4	.	CASSDAGSREKLFF	TGTGCCAGCAGTGATGCGGGAAGTAGAGAAAAACTGTTTTTT
TRBV5-1	TRBD1	TRBJ1-1	.	CASSLRQGAWDTEAFF	TGCGCCAGCAGTTTACGACAGGGGGCCTGGGACACTGAAGCTTTCTTT
TRBV7-9	TRBD2	TRBJ2-7	few	CASSHSGGEYEQYF	TGTGCCAGCAGCCATAGCGGGGGAGAGTACGAGCAGTACTTC
TRBV27	TRBD2	TRBJ2-1	.	CASRGGGGAYEQFF	TGTGCCAGCAGAGGGGGCGGGGGGGCCTATGAGCAGTTCTTC
TRBV6-1	.	TRBJ2-7	once	CASSETGVGYEQYF	TGTGCCAGCAGTGAAACGGGGGTGGGCTACGAGCAGTACTTC
TRBV5-1	.	TRBJ1-1	.	CASSLEGLDTEAFF	TGCGCCAGCAGCTTGGAGGGGTTGGACACTGAAGCTTTCTTT
TRBV6-5	TRBD1	TRBJ1-5	once	CASSYYQGANQPQHF	TGTGCCAGCAGTTACTACCAGGGGGCGAATCAGCCCCAGCATTTT
TRBV11-2	.	TRBJ2-5	.	CASSPSQETQYF	TGTGCCAGCAGCCCCAGTCAAGAGACCCAGTACTTC
TRBV9	.	TRBJ2-6	.	CASSVDPDYSGANVLTF	TGTGCCAGCAGCGTAGACCCAGACTACTCTGGGGCCAACGTCCTGACTTTC
TRBV7-3	TRBD2	TRBJ2-5	.	CASSPRGGLETQYF	TGTGCCAGCAGCCCTCGGGGGGGCCTGGAGACCCAGTACTTC
TRBV4-3	.	TRBJ2-3	.	CASSQSGAGTDTQYF	TGCGCCAGCAGCCAGAGTGGGGCTGGAACAGATACGCAGTATTTT
TRBV5-6	TRBD2	TRBJ2-3	few	CASSLGWGGTLTDTQYF	TGTGCCAGCAGCTTGGGATGGGGGGGAACCCTTACAGATACGCAGTATTTT
TRBV2	TRBD1	TRBJ1-4	few	CASSEGQTTNEKLFF	TGTGCCAGCAGCGAGGGACAGACAACTAATGAAAAACTGTTTTTT
TRBV5-3	.	TRBJ2-7	.	CARSFRERDEQYF	TGTGCCAGAAGCTTTAGAGAGAGGGACGAGCAGTACTTC
TRBV10-3	.	TRBJ2-7	.	CAIRDPDSSYEQYF	TGTGCCATCAGAGATCCGGACAGCTCCTACGAGCAGTACTTC
TRBV7-2	.	TRBJ2-2	.	CASTKWGLNTGELFF	TGTGCCAGCACCAAATGGGGACTCAACACCGGGGAGCTGTTTTTT
TRBV6-5	.	TRBJ1-1	.	CASSYLQGLNTEAFF	TGTGCCAGCAGTTATTTACAGGGTTTGAACACTGAAGCTTTCTTT
TRBV7-9	.	TRBJ1-1	.	CASSPGDPLTTEAFF	TGTGCCAGCTCCCCGGGGGACCCGCTTACTACTGAAGCTTTCTTT
TRBV19	.	TRBJ2-1	.	CASRPGLHNEQFF	TGTGCCAGTAGGCCGGGACTCCACAATGAGCAGTTCTTC
TRBV5-4	.	TRBJ2-7	.	CASSSGGALGNEQYF	TGTGCCAGCAGCTCTGGGGGGGCCTTGGGGAACGAGCAGTACTTC
TRBV19	TRBD1	TRBJ1-1	.	CASSPLGQGTNTEAFF	TGTGCCAGTAGTCCGCTGGGACAGGGGACGAACACTGAAGCTTTCTTT
TRBV5-1	.	TRBJ2-2	once	CASSLGGTSNTGELFF	TGCGCCAGCAGCTTAGGAGGGACTTCGAACACCGGGGAGCTGTTTTTT
TRBV4-3	TRBD1	TRBJ2-2	few	CASSQDGTGGTRELFF	TGCGCCAGCAGCCAGGATGGGACAGGTGGTACCCGGGAGCTGTTTTTT
TRBV7-8	TRBD1	TRBJ1-4	.	CASSLEAGGQGEKLFF	TGTGCCAGCAGCTTAGAGGCAGGGGGGCAGGGTGAAAAACTGTTTTTT
TRBV27	TRBD1	TRBJ1-5	.	CASSLSGQGRQPQHF	TGTGCCAGCAGTTTATCGGGACAGGGAAGGCAGCCCCAGCATTTT
TRBV7-9	.	TRBJ2-7	.	CASSPTGDEQYF	TGTGCCAGCAGCCCGACGGGGGACGAGCAGTACTTC
TRBV28	.	TRBJ1-1	.	CASSLFRGMNTEAFF	TGTGCCAGCAGTTTATTTCGGGGGATGAACACTGAAGCTTTCTTT
TRBV15	TRBD2	TRBJ2-1	.	CATSRDLAGGQNEQFF	TGTGCCACCAGCAGAGATTTGGCGGGGGGGCAAAATGAGCAGTTCTTC
TRBV4-1	.	TRBJ2-7	.	CASSQLPVSQSHEQYF	TGCGCCAGCAGCCAACTGCCTGTGAGTCAATCCCACGAGCAGTACTTC